The 21 T cell receptor beta chains below were found in one sample sequenced in a study of T cell changes during pregnancy in multiple sclerosis. Repertoires were generated with immunoSEQ multiplex PCR, while TCRdb's copy carries only in-frame clones and drops some. The sample lists 35,000 to 50,000 clones, more than 75% occurring once. Material for sequencing was PBMCs (not recorded whether the cells were cultured). Source of these receptors: a female donor with multiple sclerosis, enrolled in a pregnancy study.

The V gene is TRBV27, the J gene TRBJ2-2; D possibly corresponds to TRBD1 (5 bases). Germline assignment: CDR1 MNHEY and CDR2 SMNVEV (reference sequence). The length of the CDR3 is 14 residues. Trimming took off 5 bases at V and 1 base at J, with 8 bases between the two ends. DNA for the CDR3: TGTGCCAGCAGTGGGGCAGAGAACACCGGGGAGCTGTTTTTT. This gives the protein CASSGAENTGELFF.

The chain recombines TRBV19 with TRBJ2-1, with 12 nucleotides matching TRBD2. The germline CDR1 and CDR2 sequences are LNHDA and SQIVND (reference sequence). This CDR3 is 14 amino acids long. The V and J ends lost 7 bases and 8 bases, in that order; junction bases with no gene match: 6. CDR3 DNA sequence: TGTGCCAGTACTAGCGGGAGGGCCTTGGATGAGCAGTTCTTC. Its protein product is CASTSGRALDEQFF.

The genes are TRBV6-4 and TRBJ2-7, with D possibly being TRBD1 (5 bases). The V gene's germline CDR1 is MRHNA and CDR2 SNTAGT. The CDR3 runs to 16 residues. Trimming shortened V by 0 bases and J by 2 bases, and 14 bases separated the two germline ends. CDR3: CASSDSRTRPPYEQYF. The CDR3 region has the DNA TGTGCCAGCAGTGACTCTCGGACAAGGCCCCCCTACGAGCAGTACTTC.

The rearrangement links TRBV7-2 to TRBJ1-5; D gene uncertain. The CDR3 contains 15 residues. The V end lost 7 bases, the J end lost 0 bases, and 13 bases lay between the germline ends. Germline lookup yields CDR1 SGHTA and CDR2 FQGNSA. The CDR3 bases are TGTGCCAGCACCCCGGTGGGTTATAGCAATCAGCCCCAGCATTTT. Its protein product is CASTPVGYSNQPQHF. Full variable domain (remainder filled in from reference TRBV7-2 and TRBJ1-5): GAGVSQSPSNKVTEKGKDVELRCDPISGHTALYWYRQSLGQGLEFLIYFQGNSAPDKSGLPSDRFSAERTGGSVSTLTIQRTQQEDSAVYLCASTPVGYSNQPQHFGDGTRLSIL.

V usage is TRBV5-1 and J usage is TRBJ1-1, with D hard to call. Per the germline V gene, CDR1 is SGHRS and CDR2 is YFSETQ. The CDR3 contains 15 residues. V lost 1 base and J lost 0, with 10 bases in between. For the CDR3, the DNA is TGCGCCAGCAGCTTGCCAGGAGATTTGAACACTGAAGCTTTCTTT. Translation: CASSLPGDLNTEAFF.

CDR3 nucleotides: TGCGCCACAGCACCGATTTCCGGGGGGGACACTGAAGCTTTCTTT. Amino acid sequence: CATAPISGGDTEAFF. The chain has TRBV5-1 and TRBJ1-1; perhaps TRBD1 as D (5 bases). CDR1 SGHRS and CDR2 YFSETQ come from the germline V gene. V shed 9 bases and J shed 3 bases, with 21 bases lying between them. There are 15 residues in the CDR3.

Concerning this clone itself: A clone one base away is much larger, so this may be a read error. The CDR3 reads CASSLTAGDIDTQYF. The DNA of the CDR3 is TGTGCCAGCAGCTTAACGGCTGGCGATATAGATACGCAGTATTTT. The chain joins TRBV7-2 to TRBJ2-3; D gene unclear. The CDR3 contains 15 residues. V shed 2 bases and J shed 5 bases, with 14 bases lying between them. The germline CDR1 and CDR2 sequences are SGHTA and FQGNSA.

The rearrangement links TRBV25-1 to TRBJ2-5; perhaps TRBD1 as D (5 bases). Germline values: CDR1 MGHDK, CDR2 SYGVNS. Between the trimmed V and J ends, which lost 0 bases and 2 bases, there was a span of 10 bases. CDR3 length: 15 amino acids. CDR3 region: CASSEYKGQQETQYF. CDR3 coding DNA: TGTGCCAGCAGTGAATATAAGGGGCAGCAAGAGACCCAGTACTTC.

The CDR3 reads CASSLVLAGVGPGELFF. CDR3 nucleotides: TGTGCCAGCAGCTTAGTCCTAGCGGGAGTCGGGCCCGGGGAGCTGTTTTTT. The chain combines TRBV7-9 with TRBJ2-2; 10 bases are a match to TRBD2. The germline CDR1 and CDR2 sequences are SEHNR and FQNEAQ (reference sequence). The ends lost 1 base at V and 6 bases at J; junction bases unmatched: 8. This CDR3 has 17 residues.

The chain uses TRBV5-8 and TRBJ2-7; 9 positions match TRBD2. CDR1 and CDR2 from the germline V gene are SGHTS and YDEGEE. V lost 2 bases and J lost 1; bases outside the gene matches: 4. The CDR3 length is 15 residues. The CDR3 is CASSLASGISYEQYF. CDR3 DNA sequence: TGTGCCAGCAGCTTAGCTAGCGGGATATCCTACGAGCAGTACTTC.

The rearrangement links TRBV30 to TRBJ2-7; D is possibly TRBD2 (6 bases). CDR1 and CDR2 from the germline V gene are GTSNPN and SVGIG (reference sequence). V was pared by 4 bases and J by 6 bases, with 10 bases between. The CDR3 length is 11 residues. For the CDR3, the DNA is TGTGCCTGGATGAACGGGGGCGAGCAGTACTTC. This encodes CAWMNGGEQYF.

The chain links TRBV19 to TRBJ1-5, with D possibly TRBD1 on 5 matching bases. This CDR3 region has 15 residues. Trimming stripped 0 bases from V and 2 bases from J, with 8 bases between. Per the germline V gene, CDR1 is LNHDA and CDR2 is SQIVND (reference sequence). CDR3 coding DNA: TGTGCCAGTAGTATAGAGGGCAGGGGCAATCAGCCCCAGCATTTT. Residues: CASSIEGRGNQPQHF.

The gene calls are TRBV25-1 and TRBJ2-5; maybe TRBD2 (5 bases). Trimming left V 1 base short and J 3 bases short, with 15 bases between. This CDR3 region has 16 residues. The germline V gene encodes CDR1 MGHDK and CDR2 SYGVNS. This chain's CDR3 is CASSESMGDPKETQYF. The DNA of the CDR3 is TGTGCCAGCAGTGAATCTATGGGAGATCCCAAAGAGACCCAGTACTTC. Full variable domain (remainder filled in from reference TRBV25-1 and TRBJ2-5): EADIYQTPRYLVIGTGKKITLECSQTMGHDKMYWYQQDPGMELHLIHYSYGVNSTEKGDLSSESTVSRIRTEHFPLTLESARPSHTSQYLCASSESMGDPKETQYFGPGTRLLVL.

V is TRBV28 and J is TRBJ2-1, with TRBD1 as a possible D gene (6 bases). Germline V CDR1 and CDR2: MDHEN, SYDVKM. This CDR3 has 14 residues. Trimming stripped 7 bases from V and 11 bases from J, with 21 bases between. The CDR3 spells CASNIGRGRGKQFF. As DNA, the CDR3 is TGTGCCAGCAATATAGGCAGGGGACGGGGCAAGCAGTTCTTC.

This clone appeared a few times. CDR3 nucleotide sequence: TGTGCCAGCAGTGAGACCGGGACAGTGGTTAACACTGAAGCTTTCTTT. Translation: CASSETGTVVNTEAFF. The chain joins TRBV6-1 to TRBJ1-1, with 7 bases fitting TRBD1. V lost 3 bases to trimming and J lost 2 bases; unmatched junction nucleotides: 9. The CDR3 is made up of 16 amino acids. Germline values: CDR1 MNHNS, CDR2 SASEGT.

The genes are TRBV5-1 and TRBJ2-1, with 14 bases aligning to TRBD2. The ends lost 4 bases at V and 9 bases at J; junction bases unmatched: 12. The CDR3 runs 17 residues. Germline CDR1 reads SGHRS; CDR2 reads YFSETQ. The CDR3 bases are TGCGCCAGCAGCCTGGACGGGGGACTAGCGGGAGTCACTGAGCAGTTCTTC. Translation gives CASSLDGGLAGVTEQFF.

The V and J genes are TRBV19 and TRBJ1-1; 9 bases agree with TRBD1. V lost 7 bases, J lost 5 bases, and 14 bases stayed unmatched. This CDR3 is 16 amino acids long. From germline, CDR1 is LNHDA and CDR2 SQIVND (reference sequence). The CDR3 nucleotides read TGTGCCAGTATTAAAACCGGGACAGGGATTAATACTGAAGCTTTCTTT. It yields the protein CASIKTGTGINTEAFF.

The chain links TRBV2 to TRBJ1-1, with D unclear. V lost 7 bases and J lost 3, with 6 bases in between. There are 11 residues in the CDR3. Germline CDR1 is SNHLY and CDR2 is FYNNEI. The CDR3 sequence is CASKADTEAFF. CDR3 in DNA: TGTGCCAGCAAGGCAGACACTGAAGCTTTCTTT.

The chain joins TRBV28 to TRBJ1-3; D is undetermined. Germline V gene data show CDR1 as MDHEN and CDR2 as SYDVKM. The CDR3 extends over 17 amino acids. With 4 bases removed from V and 0 bases from J, the gap between germline ends came to 16 bases. The CDR3 loop reads CASSSKSPAGSGNTIYF. The CDR3 DNA follows: TGTGCCAGCAGTTCCAAGAGTCCCGCGGGCTCTGGAAACACCATATATTTT.

This clone was detected once. This chain joins TRBV13 and TRBJ1-1, with a possible D match to TRBD1 (6 bases). Germline V CDR1 and CDR2: PRHDT, FYEKMQ (reference sequence). This CDR3 comprises 13 residues. Trimming removed 3 bases at V and 1 base at J, with 6 bases between. In DNA form, the CDR3 reads TGTGCCAGCAGCTTGGACAGGAACACTGAAGCTTTCTTT. It encodes CASSLDRNTEAFF.

The chain has TRBV19 and TRBJ1-2, with D possibly matching TRBD1 (6 bases). The CDR3 spans 16 residues. Trimming pared 0 bases from V and 2 bases from J, leaving 13 bases between. Looked up from germline, CDR1 is LNHDA and CDR2 is SQIVND (reference sequence). CDR3 nucleotides: TGTGCCAGTAGTATAGATCCCGCAGGGGTAAACTATGGCTACACCTTC. Translated, it gives CASSIDPAGVNYGYTF.